A single sample gave rise to the 19 T cell receptor beta chains below, sequenced in a study of cytomegalovirus exposure and HLA in healthy donors. Researchers ran the PCR with 60 Vbeta and 13 Jbeta primers. Generated by immunoSEQ multiplex PCR, the TCRdb table keeps only in-frame clones and is missing some. The sample has about 82,000 clones, less than 85% seen once; the top ten hold under 15%. The specimen was PBMCs. Source of these receptors: a human donor in good health.

The rearrangement joins TRBV19 to TRBJ1-4; TRBD1 agrees at 7 bases. Trimming cost V 7 bases and J 4 bases; bases outside gene matches: 12. CDR1 is LNHDA and CDR2 is SQIVND in the germline V gene (reference sequence). CDR3 length: 16 residues. CDR3 bases: TGTGCCAGTACTCAGGGGGACTTGAACCGTAATGAAAAACTGTTTTTT. Translating it yields CASTQGDLNRNEKLFF.

This chain joins TRBV5-1 and TRBJ2-1, with D tentatively TRBD1 (5 bases). Germline-derived CDR1 and CDR2 are SGHRS and YFSETQ. Trimming removed 0 bases at V and 2 bases at J, with 6 bases between. This CDR3 contains 14 residues. The CDR3 reads CASSLGQPYNEQFF. The CDR3 nucleotides are TGCGCCAGCAGCTTGGGACAGCCCTACAATGAGCAGTTCTTC.

V gene TRBV5-1 combines with J gene TRBJ1-1; weak D call: TRBD1 (5 bases). CDR1 is SGHRS, CDR2 YFSETQ, per germline. The CDR3 extends over 15 amino acids. With 0 bases removed from V and 3 bases from J, the gap between germline ends came to 12 bases. The CDR3 DNA reads as TGCGCCAGCAGCTTGGCCAGAGGAGGGGACACTGAAGCTTTCTTT. It encodes CASSLARGGDTEAFF.

The V call is TRBV7-8, the J call TRBJ2-7, with TRBD1 matching 7 bases. The CDR3 sequence is 15 residues long. V was pared by 1 base and J by 5 bases, with 8 bases of the junction left unmatched. The germline V gene has CDR1 SGHVS and CDR2 FQNEAQ. The CDR3 nucleotides are TGTGCCAGCAGCTTAGGAGTGAGACAGGGTAACGAGCAGTACTTC. It yields the protein CASSLGVRQGNEQYF.

To note about this clone: This likely reflects a read error, since a far larger clone is one base away. This sequence joins TRBV5-6 and TRBJ2-7, with 9 bases fitting TRBD1. V dropped 4 bases and J dropped 3; count of bases not matched to a gene: 5. CDR1 and CDR2 from the germline V gene are SGHDT and YYEEEE. The length of the CDR3 is 14 residues. The CDR3 region is CASSPDRGHYEQYF. DNA for the CDR3: TGTGCCAGCAGCCCGGACAGGGGACACTACGAGCAGTACTTC.

This clone was counted a few times. This chain uses TRBV6-5 with TRBJ2-6; no definite D call. With 0 bases removed from V and 12 bases from J, the gap between germline ends came to 9 bases. CDR1 and CDR2 from the germline V gene are MNHEY and SVGAGI. The CDR3 length is 13 residues. The chain's CDR3 is CASSYSSSGVLTF. In DNA form, the CDR3 reads TGTGCCAGCAGTTACTCTTCTTCGGGCGTCCTGACTTTC.

The chain joins TRBV6-4 to TRBJ2-2, with TRBD2 as a possible D gene (5 bases). CDR3 length equals 13 residues. V lost 5 bases and J lost 5, with 9 bases in between. The germline V gene encodes CDR1 MRHNA and CDR2 SNTAGT. The DNA of the CDR3 is TGTGCCAGCAGTCCACTAGGAACCGGGGAGCTGTTTTTT. Protein product: CASSPLGTGELFF.

This clone was recorded a few times. This rearrangement joins TRBV7-2 to TRBJ2-3; D is perhaps TRBD2 (6 bases). The length of the CDR3 is 17 residues. V was shortened by 5 bases and J by 0 bases, with 18 bases between the two germline ends. CDR1 and CDR2 from the germline V gene are SGHTA and FQGNSA. The CDR3, as DNA: TGTGCCAGCAGCCCAATATACGGGGGAGCTAGCACAGATACGCAGTATTTT. Its protein product is CASSPIYGGASTDTQYF.

The chain is built from TRBV5-1 and TRBJ1-4, with D tentatively TRBD1 (6 bases). Germline lookup yields CDR1 SGHRS and CDR2 YFSETQ. Trimming removed 0 bases at V and 8 bases at J, with 20 bases between. There are 17 residues in the CDR3. The CDR3 DNA reads as TGCGCCAGCAGCTTGGGGGTTGGGGCAGGGGAGCGAGAAAAACTGTTTTTT. It codes for CASSLGVGAGEREKLFF.

V usage is TRBV5-5 and J usage is TRBJ2-7; possible D gene TRBD1, 6 bases. The CDR3 consists of 13 residues. Germline assignment: CDR1 SGHKS and CDR2 YYEKEE (reference sequence). Trimming stripped 5 bases from V and 1 base from J, with 10 bases between. This CDR3 is CASSIQGSYEQYF. The CDR3 nucleotides read TGTGCCAGCAGTATACAGGGTTCCTACGAGCAGTACTTC. The whole variable domain, filled in from reference TRBV5-5 and TRBJ2-7, reads DAGVTQSPTHLIKTRGQQVTLRCSPISGHKSVSWYQQVLGQGPQFIFQYYEKEERGRGNFPDRFSARQFPNYSSELNVNALLLGDSALYLCASSIQGSYEQYFGPGTRLTVT.

The DNA of the CDR3 is TGCAGCGTCGTAAGGGACTCGGGGAACGAGCAGTACTTC. Translating gives CSVVRDSGNEQYF. The chain carries TRBV29-1 and TRBJ2-7, with a weak D call TRBD2 (6 bases). This CDR3 contains 13 residues. Trimming cost V 6 bases and J 5 bases, with 17 bases left between them. In germline, CDR1 is SQVTM, CDR2 ANQGSEA.

This chain connects TRBV19 to TRBJ1-5; TRBD1 matches 9 bases. This CDR3 is 15 amino acids long. Trimming at V came to 4 bases and at J to 1 base, leaving 2 bases not matched to a gene. Germline CDR1 is LNHDA and CDR2 is SQIVND (reference sequence). This CDR3 reads CASSRGQGSNQPQHF. The CDR3 DNA reads as TGTGCCAGTAGTAGGGGACAGGGAAGCAATCAGCCCCAGCATTTT.

V is TRBV19 and J is TRBJ2-2; 9 positions agree with TRBD1. Trimming removed 6 bases from V and 7 bases from J; junction bases left unmatched: 9. Looked up from germline, CDR1 is LNHDA and CDR2 is SQIVND (reference sequence). CDR3 length equals 15 residues. The CDR3 DNA follows: TGTGCCAGTAGAAAACGGGACAGGGTAATCGGGGAGCTGTTTTTT. Translated, it gives CASRKRDRVIGELFF.

The chain links TRBV13 to TRBJ1-6; 9 bases align to TRBD1. CDR1 is PRHDT and CDR2 is FYEKMQ in the germline V gene (reference sequence). The CDR3 covers 14 residues. Losses at the gene ends were 7 bases for V and 13 bases for J; bases not matched to a gene: 11. The CDR3 sequence is CASTTGGGPFPLHF. The CDR3 coding sequence is TGTGCCAGCACTACAGGGGGCGGACCCTTCCCCCTCCACTTT.

This clone was observed once. This rearrangement joins TRBV6-5 to TRBJ2-7; TRBD1 matches at 8 bases. This CDR3 comprises 13 residues. Germline CDR1 is MNHEY and CDR2 is SVGAGI. J gave up 6 bases and V 7 bases, and 8 bases lay outside the gene matches. CDR3 region: CASTSGQAIEQYF. The CDR3 coding sequence is TGTGCCAGCACCTCGGGACAGGCTATCGAGCAGTACTTC.

The chain combines TRBV10-2 with TRBJ2-2; D is unclear. V was clipped by 4 bases and J by 1 base, with 10 bases between them. Germline V gene lookup returns CDR1 WSHSY and CDR2 SAAADI. The CDR3 sequence is 15 residues long. The CDR3 bases are TGCGCCAGCAGTGGACAAGCAGAGAACACCGGGGAGCTGTTTTTT. Protein sequence: CASSGQAENTGELFF.

V gene TRBV19 combines with J gene TRBJ1-4; 11 bases map to TRBD1. The CDR3 is 17 amino acids. V gave up 4 bases and J gave up 3 bases; unmatched junction bases: 7. CDR1 is LNHDA, CDR2 SQIVND, per germline (reference sequence). The CDR3 DNA reads as TGTGCCAGTAGTAGCCGGGACAGGGGGAGGTCTAATGAAAAACTGTTTTTT. Its translation: CASSSRDRGRSNEKLFF.

This clone has a single count. The gene calls are TRBV19 and TRBJ2-1, with 9 bases fitting TRBD2. Looked up from germline, CDR1 is LNHDA and CDR2 is SQIVND (reference sequence). Trimming took 3 bases from V and 5 from J; bases not matched to a gene: 2. CDR3 length equals 14 residues. The DNA for the CDR3 is TGTGCCAGTAGTATGCGGGGGGGAGACAATGAGCAGTTCTTC. It is translated as CASSMRGGDNEQFF.

The rearrangement joins TRBV11-2 to TRBJ2-5, with a tentative D call TRBD1 (6 bases). Germline lookup yields CDR1 SGHAT and CDR2 FQNNGV. Trimming cost V 4 bases and J 3 bases, with 12 bases left between them. This CDR3 comprises 14 residues. In DNA, the CDR3 is TGTGCCAGCAGCTCACAGGGAATAAAAGAGACCCAGTACTTC. It codes for CASSSQGIKETQYF. Together with reference TRBV11-2 and TRBJ2-5, the CDR3 gives the full variable domain: EAGVAQSPRYKIIEKRQSVAFWCNPISGHATLYWYQQILGQGPKLLIQFQNNGVVDDSQLPKDRFSAERLKGVDSTLKIQPAKLEDSAVYLCASSSQGIKETQYFGPGTRLLVL.